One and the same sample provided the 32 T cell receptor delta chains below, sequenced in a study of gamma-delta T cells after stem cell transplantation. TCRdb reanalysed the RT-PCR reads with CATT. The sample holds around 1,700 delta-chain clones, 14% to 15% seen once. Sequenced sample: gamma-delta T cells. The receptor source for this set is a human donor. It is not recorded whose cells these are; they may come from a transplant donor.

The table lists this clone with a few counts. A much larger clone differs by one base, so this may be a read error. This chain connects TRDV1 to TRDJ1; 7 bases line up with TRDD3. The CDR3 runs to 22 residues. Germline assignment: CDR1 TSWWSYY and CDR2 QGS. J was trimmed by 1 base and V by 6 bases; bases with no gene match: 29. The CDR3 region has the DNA TGTGCTCTTGGAGACCTCTCGGCGTCCTGGAGGATACGAATGATCCCCACCGATAAACTCATCTTT. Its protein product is CALGDLSASWRIRMIPTDKLIF.

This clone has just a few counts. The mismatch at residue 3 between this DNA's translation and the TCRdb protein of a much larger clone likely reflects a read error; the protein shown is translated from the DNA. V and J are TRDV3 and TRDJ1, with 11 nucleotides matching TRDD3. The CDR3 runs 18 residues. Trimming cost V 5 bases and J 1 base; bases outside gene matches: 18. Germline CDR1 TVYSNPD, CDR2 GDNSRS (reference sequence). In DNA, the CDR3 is TGTGCCCTTGATAAGCCTGTGTACTGGGGGATAACCACCGATAAACTCATCTTT. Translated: CALDKPVYWGITTDKLIF.

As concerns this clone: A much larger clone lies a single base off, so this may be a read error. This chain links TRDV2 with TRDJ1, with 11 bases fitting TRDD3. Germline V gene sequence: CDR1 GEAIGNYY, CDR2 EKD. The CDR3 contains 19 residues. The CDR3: CACDTPWWGIRDDTDNLIF. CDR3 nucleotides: TGTGCCTGTGACACCCCGTGGTGGGGGATACGCGATGACACCGATAACCTCATCTTT.

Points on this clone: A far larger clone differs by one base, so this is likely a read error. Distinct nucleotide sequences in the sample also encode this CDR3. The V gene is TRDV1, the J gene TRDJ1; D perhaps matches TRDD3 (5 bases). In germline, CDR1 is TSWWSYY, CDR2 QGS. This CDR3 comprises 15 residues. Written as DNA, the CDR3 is TGTGCTCTCGGGGAACTACCGGGGTACACCGATAAACTCATCTTT. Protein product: CALGELPGYTDKLIF.

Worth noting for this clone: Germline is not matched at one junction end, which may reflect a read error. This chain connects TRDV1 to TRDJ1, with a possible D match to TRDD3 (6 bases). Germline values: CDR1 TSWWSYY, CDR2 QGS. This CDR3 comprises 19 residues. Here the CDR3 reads CAIGEGGCRSDRGRQTVIF. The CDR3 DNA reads TGTGCTATTGGGGAAGGGGGCTGCCGAAGCGATCGGGGGAGACAGACGGTCATCTTT.

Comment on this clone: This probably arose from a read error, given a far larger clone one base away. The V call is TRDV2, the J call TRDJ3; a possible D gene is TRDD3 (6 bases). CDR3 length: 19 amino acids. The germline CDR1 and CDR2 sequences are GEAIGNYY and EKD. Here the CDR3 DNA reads TGTGCCTGTGGCACCGGGGGAACCACCCGCTCCTGGGACACCCGACAGATGTTTTTC. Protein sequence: CACGTGGTTRSWDTRQMFF.

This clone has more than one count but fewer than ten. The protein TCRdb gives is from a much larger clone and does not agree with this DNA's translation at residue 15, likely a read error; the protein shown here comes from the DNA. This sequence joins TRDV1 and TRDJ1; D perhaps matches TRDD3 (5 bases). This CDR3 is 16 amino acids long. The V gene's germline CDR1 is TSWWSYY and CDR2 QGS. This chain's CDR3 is CALGGAAAGRPDKLTF. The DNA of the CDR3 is TGTGCTCTTGGGGGAGCAGCGGCTGGGAGACCCGATAAACTCACCTTT.

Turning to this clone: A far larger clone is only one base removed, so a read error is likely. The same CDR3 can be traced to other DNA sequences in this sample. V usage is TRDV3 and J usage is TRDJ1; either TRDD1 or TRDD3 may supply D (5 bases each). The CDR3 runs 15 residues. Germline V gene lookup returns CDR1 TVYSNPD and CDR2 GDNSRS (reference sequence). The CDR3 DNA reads TGTGCCTTTAATCCGAACTTAAATACGGGCGATAAGCTCATCTTT. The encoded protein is CAFNPNLNTGDKLIF.

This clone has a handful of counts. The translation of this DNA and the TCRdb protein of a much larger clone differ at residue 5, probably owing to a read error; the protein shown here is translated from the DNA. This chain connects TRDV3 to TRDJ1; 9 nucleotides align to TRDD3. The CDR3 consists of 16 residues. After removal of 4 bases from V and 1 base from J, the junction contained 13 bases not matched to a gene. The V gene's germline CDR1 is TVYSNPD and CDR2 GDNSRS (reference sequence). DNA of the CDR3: TGTGCCTCCCCTTTCCCGTACTGGGGGACCACCGATAAACTCATCTTT. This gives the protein CASPFPYWGTTDKLIF.

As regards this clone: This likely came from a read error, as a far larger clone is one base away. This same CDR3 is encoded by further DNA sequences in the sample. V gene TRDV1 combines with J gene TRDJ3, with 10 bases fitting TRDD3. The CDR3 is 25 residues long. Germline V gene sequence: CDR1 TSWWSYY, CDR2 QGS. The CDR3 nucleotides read TGTGCTCTTGGGGAAGGTCCTCCTACCCCGTACTGGGGGATCCCAAGCTCCTGGGACACCCGCCAGATGTTTTTC. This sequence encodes CALGEGPPTPYWGIPSSWDTRQMFF.

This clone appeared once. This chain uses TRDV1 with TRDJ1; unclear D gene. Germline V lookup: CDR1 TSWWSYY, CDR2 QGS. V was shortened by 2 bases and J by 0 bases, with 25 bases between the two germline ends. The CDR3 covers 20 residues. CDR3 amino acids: CALGEITTAESREYTDKLIF. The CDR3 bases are TGTGCTCTTGGGGAAATCACTACGGCGGAGAGTCGAGAGTACACCGATAAACTCATCTTT.

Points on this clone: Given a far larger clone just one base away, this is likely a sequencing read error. CDR3 loop: CALGELSGVPPLGDPLEDKLIF. CDR3 nucleotide sequence: TGTGCTCTTGGGGAACTTTCCGGAGTCCCCCCACTGGGGGATCCGCTGGAGGATAAACTCATCTTT. J is TRDJ1 and V is TRDV1; 10 positions agree with TRDD3. The germline gives CDR1 TSWWSYY, CDR2 QGS. Trimming took 0 bases from V and 5 from J; bases not matched to a gene: 24. This CDR3 spans 22 amino acids.

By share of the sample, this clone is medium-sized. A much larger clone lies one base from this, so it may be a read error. This chain's CDR3 is CACDKGFRTKLIF. The CDR3, as DNA: TGTGCCTGTGACAAGGGGTTTAGGACTAAACTCATCTTT. V and J are TRDV2 and TRDJ1, with D hard to call. Trimming took 2 bases from V and 7 from J, leaving 13 bases between them. This CDR3 comprises 13 residues. Germline lookup yields CDR1 GEAIGNYY and CDR2 EKD.

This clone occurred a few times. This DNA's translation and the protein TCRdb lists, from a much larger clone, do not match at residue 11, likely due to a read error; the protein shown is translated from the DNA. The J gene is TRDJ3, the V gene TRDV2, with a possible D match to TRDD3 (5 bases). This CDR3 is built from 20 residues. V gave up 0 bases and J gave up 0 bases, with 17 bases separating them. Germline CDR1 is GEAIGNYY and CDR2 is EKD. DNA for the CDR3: TGTGCCTGTGACACCGTATACGCCCTGCCAATCTCCTGGGACACCCGACAGATGTTTTTC. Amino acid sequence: CACDTVYALPISWDTRQMFF.

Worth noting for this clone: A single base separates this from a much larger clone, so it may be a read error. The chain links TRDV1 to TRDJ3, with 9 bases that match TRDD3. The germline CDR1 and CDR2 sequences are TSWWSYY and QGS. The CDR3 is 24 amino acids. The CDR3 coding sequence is TGTGCTCTTGGCTCAAAGGAACCCAGGACGCACTGGGGGACAAGCTCCCGGGACACCCGACAGATGTTTTTC. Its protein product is CALGSKEPRTHWGTSSRDTRQMFF.

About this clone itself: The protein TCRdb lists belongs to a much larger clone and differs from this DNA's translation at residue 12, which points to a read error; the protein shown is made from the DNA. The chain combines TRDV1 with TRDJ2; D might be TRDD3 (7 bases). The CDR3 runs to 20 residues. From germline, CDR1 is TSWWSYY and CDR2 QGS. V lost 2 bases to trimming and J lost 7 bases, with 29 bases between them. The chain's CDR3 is CALGEDNLPWGVRWEAQLFF. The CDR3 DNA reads TGTGCTCTTGGGGAAGATAACCTTCCCTGGGGGGTCCGATGGGAAGCACAACTCTTCTTT.

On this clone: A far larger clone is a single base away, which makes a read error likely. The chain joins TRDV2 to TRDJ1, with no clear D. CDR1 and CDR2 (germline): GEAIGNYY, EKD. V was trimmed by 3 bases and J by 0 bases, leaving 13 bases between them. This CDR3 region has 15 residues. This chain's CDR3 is CACDSVTEYTDKLIF. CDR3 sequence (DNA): TGTGCCTGTGACTCGGTGACCGAGTACACCGATAAACTCATCTTT.

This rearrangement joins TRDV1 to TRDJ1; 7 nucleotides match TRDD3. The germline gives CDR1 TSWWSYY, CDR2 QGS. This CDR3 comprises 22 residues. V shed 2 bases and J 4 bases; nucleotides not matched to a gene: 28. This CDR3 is CALGEMPPFPQARGDRFDKLIF. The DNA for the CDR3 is TGTGCTCTTGGGGAAATGCCACCATTCCCACAGGCTAGGGGGGATCGGTTCGATAAACTCATCTTT.

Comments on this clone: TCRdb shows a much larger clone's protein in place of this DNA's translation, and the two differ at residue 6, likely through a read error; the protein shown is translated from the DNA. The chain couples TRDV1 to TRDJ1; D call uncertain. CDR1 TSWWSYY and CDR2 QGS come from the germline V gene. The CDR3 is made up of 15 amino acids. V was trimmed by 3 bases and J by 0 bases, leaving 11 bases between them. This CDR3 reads CALGDPCRYTDKLIF. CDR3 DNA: TGTGCTCTTGGGGACCCGTGCCGGTACACCGATAAACTCATCTTT.

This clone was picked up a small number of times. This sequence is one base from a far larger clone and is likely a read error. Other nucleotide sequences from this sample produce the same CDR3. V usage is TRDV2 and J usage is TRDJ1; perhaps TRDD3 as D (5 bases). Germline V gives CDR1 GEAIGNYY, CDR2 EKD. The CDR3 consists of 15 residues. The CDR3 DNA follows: TGCGCCTGTGACACCCGGAGGGATGAGGGCGATAAACTCATCTTT. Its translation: CACDTRRDEGDKLIF.

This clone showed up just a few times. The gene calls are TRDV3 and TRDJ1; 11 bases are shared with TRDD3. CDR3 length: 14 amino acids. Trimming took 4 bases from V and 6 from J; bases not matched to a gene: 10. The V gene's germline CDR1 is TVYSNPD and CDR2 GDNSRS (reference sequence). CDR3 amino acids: CACKDWGISHKLIF. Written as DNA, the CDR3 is TGTGCCTGTAAGGACTGGGGGATAAGCCATAAACTCATCTTT.

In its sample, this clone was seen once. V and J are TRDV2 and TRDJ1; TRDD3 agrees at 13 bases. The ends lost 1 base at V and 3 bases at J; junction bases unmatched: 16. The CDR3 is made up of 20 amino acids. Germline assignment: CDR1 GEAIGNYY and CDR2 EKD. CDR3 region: CACDTVPTGGYATDSDKLIF. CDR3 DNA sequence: TGTGCCTGTGACACGGTACCTACTGGGGGATACGCGACCGATTCCGATAAACTCATCTTT.

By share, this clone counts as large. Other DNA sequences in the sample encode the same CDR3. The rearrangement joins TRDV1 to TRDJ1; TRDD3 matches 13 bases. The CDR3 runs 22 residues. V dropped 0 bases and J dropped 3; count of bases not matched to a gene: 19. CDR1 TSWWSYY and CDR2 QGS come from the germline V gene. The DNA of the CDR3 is TGTGCTCTTGGGGAACTCCCACCAGGCCTTTTTTATACTGGGGGATACGCCGATAAACTCATCTTT. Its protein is CALGELPPGLFYTGGYADKLIF.

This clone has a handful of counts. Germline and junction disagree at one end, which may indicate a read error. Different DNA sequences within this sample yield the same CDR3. In nucleotides, the CDR3 is TGTGCCTGTGACAACTGGGGGGCGCCGAGCTCCTGGGACACCCGACAGATGTTCTTC. Protein sequence: CACDNWGAPSSWDTRQMFF. J is TRDJ3 and V is TRDV2; 8 bases align to TRDD3. The CDR3 extends over 19 amino acids. CDR1 is GEAIGNYY and CDR2 is EKD in the germline V gene.

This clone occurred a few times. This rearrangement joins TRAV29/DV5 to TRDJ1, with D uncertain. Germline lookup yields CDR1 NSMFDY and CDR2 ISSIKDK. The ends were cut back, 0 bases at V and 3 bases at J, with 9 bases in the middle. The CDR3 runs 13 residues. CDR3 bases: TGTGCAGCAAGCGGACTAAACTCCGATAAACTCATCTTT. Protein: CAASGLNSDKLIF.

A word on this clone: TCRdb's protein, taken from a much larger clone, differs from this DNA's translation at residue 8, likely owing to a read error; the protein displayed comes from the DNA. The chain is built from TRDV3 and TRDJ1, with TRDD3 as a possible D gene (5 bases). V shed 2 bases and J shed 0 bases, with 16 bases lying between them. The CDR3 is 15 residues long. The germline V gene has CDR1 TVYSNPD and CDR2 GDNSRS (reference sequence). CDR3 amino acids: CAFVHGGSYTDKLIF. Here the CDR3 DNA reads TGTGCCTTTGTACACGGGGGGTCGTACACCGATAAACTCATCTTT. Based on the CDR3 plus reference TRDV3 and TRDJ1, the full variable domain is CDKVTQSSPDQTVASGSEVVLLCTYDTVYSNPDLFWYRIRPDYSFQFVFYGDNSRSEGADFTQGRFSVKHILTQKAFHLVISPVRTEDSATYYCAFVHGGSYTDKLIFGKGTRVTVEP.

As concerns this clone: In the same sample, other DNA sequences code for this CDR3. The CDR3 reads CALGERPKRMGPRGDYTDKLIF. CDR3 DNA: TGTGCTCTTGGGGAAAGACCCAAACGCATGGGGCCCCGTGGGGATTACACCGATAAACTCATCTTT. The chain employs TRDV1 and TRDJ1; tentatively, D is TRDD3 (6 bases). In germline, CDR1 is TSWWSYY, CDR2 QGS. With 2 bases removed from V and 0 bases from J, the gap between germline ends came to 31 bases. The CDR3 extends over 22 amino acids.

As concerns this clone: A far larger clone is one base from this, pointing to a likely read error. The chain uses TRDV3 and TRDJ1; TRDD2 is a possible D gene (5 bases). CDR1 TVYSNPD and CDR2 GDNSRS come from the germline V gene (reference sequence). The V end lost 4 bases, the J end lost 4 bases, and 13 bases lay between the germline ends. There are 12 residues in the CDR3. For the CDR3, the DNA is TGTGCCTCCACTCTTCCCCTCGATAAACTCATCTTT. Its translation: CASTLPLDKLIF.

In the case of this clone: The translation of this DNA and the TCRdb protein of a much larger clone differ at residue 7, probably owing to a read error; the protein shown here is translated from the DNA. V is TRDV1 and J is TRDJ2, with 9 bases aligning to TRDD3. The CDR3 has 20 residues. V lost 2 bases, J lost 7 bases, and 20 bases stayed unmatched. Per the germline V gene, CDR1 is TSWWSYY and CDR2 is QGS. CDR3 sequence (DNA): TGTGCTCTTGGGGAAGATAGCCTTCCCTGGGGGATCCGATGGGAAGCACAACTCTTCTTT. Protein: CALGEDSLPWGIRWEAQLFF.

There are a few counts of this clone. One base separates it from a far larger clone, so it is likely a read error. CDR3 in amino acids: CACDLLGDTAQLFF. In DNA form, the CDR3 reads TGTGCCTGTGACTTACTGGGGGATACAGCACAACTCTTCTTT. The gene calls are TRDV2 and TRDJ2, with 10 bases lining up with TRDD3. CDR1 GEAIGNYY and CDR2 EKD come from the germline V gene. V was pared by 3 bases and J by 5 bases, with 2 bases of the junction left unmatched. CDR3 length: 14 amino acids.

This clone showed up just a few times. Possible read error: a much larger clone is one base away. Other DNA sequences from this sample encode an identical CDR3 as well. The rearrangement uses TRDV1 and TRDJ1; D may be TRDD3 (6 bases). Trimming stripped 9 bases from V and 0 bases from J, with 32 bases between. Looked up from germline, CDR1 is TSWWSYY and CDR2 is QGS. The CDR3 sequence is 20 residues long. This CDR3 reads CALTSPGVTGLLLYTDKLIF. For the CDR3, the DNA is TGTGCTCTGACTTCCCCTGGCGTTACTGGGTTACTTCTGTACACCGATAAACTCATCTTT.

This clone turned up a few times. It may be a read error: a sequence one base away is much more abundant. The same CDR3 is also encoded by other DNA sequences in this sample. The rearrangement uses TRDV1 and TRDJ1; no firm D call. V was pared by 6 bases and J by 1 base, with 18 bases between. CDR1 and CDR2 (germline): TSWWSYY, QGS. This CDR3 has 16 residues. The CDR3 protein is CALGDNYPGLTDKLIF. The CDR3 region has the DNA TGTGCTCTTGGAGACAATTACCCTGGCCTCACCGATAAACTCATCTTT.